This TCR beta chain was captured by sequencing in a study of CXCR3-negative and CXCR3-positive naive CD8 T cells. Study results and limitations: Against CXCR3-negative naive cells, CXCR3-positive naive cells showed more hydrophobic TRB CDR3s. With CXCR3 expression partially decreased after cryopreservation, most assays relied on fresh PBMCs.

The CDR3 extends over 15 amino acids. Looked up from germline, CDR1 is DFQATT and CDR2 is SNEGSKA (reference sequence). The method, 5' RACE with UMI labels, was used to prepare the TRB cDNA libraries. TCRdb reworked the 5' RACE reads into one entry per CDR3 protein, no DNA. This sample's clone table lists over 100,000 distinct CDR3 sequences. Worth noting for this clonotype: Its antigen is not identified.

Sequenced: naive CXCR3+ CD8+ T cells from blood. The sample's subset: CD45RO-CCR7+CD27+CD95- naive CD8+ T cells expressing CXCR3 (TNR3+). The gene calls are TRBV20-1 and TRBJ2-1; TCRdb picks TRBD2, but there is no DNA to check that call. This receptor was obtained from a human donor in good health. Some clones in this sample may be carry-over from other donors' samples. CDR3 in amino acids: CSALEGGPVDNEQFF.